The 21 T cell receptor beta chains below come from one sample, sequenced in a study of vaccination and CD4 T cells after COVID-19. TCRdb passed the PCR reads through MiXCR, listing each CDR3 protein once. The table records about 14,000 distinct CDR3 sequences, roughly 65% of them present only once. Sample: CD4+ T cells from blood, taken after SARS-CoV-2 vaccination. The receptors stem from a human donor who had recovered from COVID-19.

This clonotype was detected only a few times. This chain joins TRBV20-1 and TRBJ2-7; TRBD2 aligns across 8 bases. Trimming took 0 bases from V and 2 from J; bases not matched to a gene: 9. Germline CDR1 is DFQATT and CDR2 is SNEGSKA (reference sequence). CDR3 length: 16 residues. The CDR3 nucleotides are TGCAGTGCTAGAGATATCCGCGGGGGGAACACCTACGAGCAGTACTTC. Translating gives CSARDIRGGNTYEQYF.

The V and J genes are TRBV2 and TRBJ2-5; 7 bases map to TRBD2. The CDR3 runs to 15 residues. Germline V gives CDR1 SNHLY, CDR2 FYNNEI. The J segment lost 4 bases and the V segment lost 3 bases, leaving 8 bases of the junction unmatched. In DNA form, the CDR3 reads TGTGCCAGCAGTGATCGGAGCGGGAATCGAGAGACCCAGTACTTC. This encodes CASSDRSGNRETQYF.

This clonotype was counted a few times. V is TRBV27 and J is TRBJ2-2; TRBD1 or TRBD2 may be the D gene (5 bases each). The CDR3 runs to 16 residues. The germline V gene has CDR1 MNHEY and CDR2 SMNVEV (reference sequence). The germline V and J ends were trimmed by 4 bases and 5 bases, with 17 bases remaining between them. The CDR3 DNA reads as TGTGCCAGCAGTTCCACCGGGACGGTGAGGACCGGGGAGCTGTTTTTT. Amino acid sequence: CASSSTGTVRTGELFF.

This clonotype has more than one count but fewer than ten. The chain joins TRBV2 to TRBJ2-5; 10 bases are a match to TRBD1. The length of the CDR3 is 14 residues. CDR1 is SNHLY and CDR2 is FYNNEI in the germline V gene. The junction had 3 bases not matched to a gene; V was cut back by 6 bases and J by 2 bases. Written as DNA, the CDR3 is TGTGCCAGCAGCGGGGACAGGGGACAAGAGACCCAGTACTTC. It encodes CASSGDRGQETQYF.

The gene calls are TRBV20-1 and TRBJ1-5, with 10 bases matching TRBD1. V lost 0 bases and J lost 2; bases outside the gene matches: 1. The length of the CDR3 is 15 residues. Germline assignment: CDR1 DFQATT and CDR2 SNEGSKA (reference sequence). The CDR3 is CSARDDRGRNQPQHF. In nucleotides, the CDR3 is TGCAGTGCTAGAGATGACAGGGGGCGCAATCAGCCCCAGCATTTT.

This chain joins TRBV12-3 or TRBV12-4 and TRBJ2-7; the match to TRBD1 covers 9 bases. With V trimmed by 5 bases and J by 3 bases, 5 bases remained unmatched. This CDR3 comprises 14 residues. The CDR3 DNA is TGTGCCAGCAGTCCCGGGACAGGGTTCTACGAGCAGTACTTC. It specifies CASSPGTGFYEQYF.

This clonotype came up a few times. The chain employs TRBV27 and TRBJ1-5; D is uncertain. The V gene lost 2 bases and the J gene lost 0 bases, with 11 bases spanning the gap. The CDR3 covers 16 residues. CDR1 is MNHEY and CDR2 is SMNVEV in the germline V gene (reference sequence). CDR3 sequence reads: CASSLPRWGSNQPQHF. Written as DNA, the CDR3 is TGTGCCAGCAGTTTACCTCGGTGGGGTAGCAATCAGCCCCAGCATTTT.

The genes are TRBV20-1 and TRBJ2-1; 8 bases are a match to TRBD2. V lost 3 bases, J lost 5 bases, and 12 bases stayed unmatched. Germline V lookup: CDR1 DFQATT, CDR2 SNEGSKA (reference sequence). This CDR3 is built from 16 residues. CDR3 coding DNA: TGCAGTGCTAGCCCTCATACTAGCGGACTAAACAATGAGCAGTTCTTC. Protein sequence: CSASPHTSGLNNEQFF.

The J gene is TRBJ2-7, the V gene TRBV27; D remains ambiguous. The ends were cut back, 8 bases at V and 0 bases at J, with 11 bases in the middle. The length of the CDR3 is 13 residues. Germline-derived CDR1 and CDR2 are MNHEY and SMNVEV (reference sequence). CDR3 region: CASSSGFSYEQYF. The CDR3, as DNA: TGTGCCAGCTCGTCTGGGTTCTCCTACGAGCAGTACTTC.

CDR3 coding DNA: TGTGCCAGCACCAAACAACAGGGTGGCACTGAAGCTTTCTTT. Protein: CASTKQQGGTEAFF. This chain connects TRBV7-9 to TRBJ1-1; TRBD1 might be the D (6 bases). CDR3 length equals 14 residues. Germline assignment: CDR1 SEHNR and CDR2 FQNEAQ (reference sequence). V was cut by 7 bases and J by 4 bases, with 16 bases left in between. The entire variable domain, with the rest obtained from reference TRBV7-9 and TRBJ1-1, is as follows: DTGVSQNPRHKITKRGQNVTFRCDPISEHNRLYWYRQTLGQGPEFLTYFQNEAQLEKSRLLSDRFSAERPKGSFSTLEIQRTEQGDSAMYLCASTKQQGGTEAFFGQGTRLTVV.

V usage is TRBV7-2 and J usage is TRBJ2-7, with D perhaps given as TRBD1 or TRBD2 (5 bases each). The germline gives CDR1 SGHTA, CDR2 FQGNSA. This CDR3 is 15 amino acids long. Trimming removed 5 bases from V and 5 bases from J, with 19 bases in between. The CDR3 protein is CASSPFPRGRDEQYF. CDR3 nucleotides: TGTGCCAGCAGCCCCTTTCCCCGGGGCCGCGACGAGCAGTACTTC.

The CDR3 sequence: CATSRGLAGEGETQYF. CDR3 sequence (DNA): TGTGCCACCAGCAGGGGACTAGCGGGAGAGGGCGAGACCCAGTACTTC. This rearrangement joins TRBV15 to TRBJ2-5; 14 nucleotides match TRBD2. The CDR3 is 16 amino acids. Germline V lookup: CDR1 LNHNV, CDR2 YYDKDF (reference sequence). Unmatched junction bases numbered 5, after V lost 3 bases and J lost 5 bases.

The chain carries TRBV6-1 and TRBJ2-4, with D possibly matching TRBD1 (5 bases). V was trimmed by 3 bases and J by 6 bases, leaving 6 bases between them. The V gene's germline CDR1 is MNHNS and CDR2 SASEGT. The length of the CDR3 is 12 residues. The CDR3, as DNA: TGTGCCAGCAGTGAGCAGGGAAACATTCAGTACTTC. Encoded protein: CASSEQGNIQYF.

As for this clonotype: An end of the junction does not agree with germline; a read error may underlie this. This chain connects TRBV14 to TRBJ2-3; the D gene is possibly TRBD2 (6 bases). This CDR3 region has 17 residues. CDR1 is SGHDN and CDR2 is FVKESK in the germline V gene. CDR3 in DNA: TGTGCCAGCAGCCAAGATCGGCGGGGCGACGGGGCAGATATGCAGTATTTT. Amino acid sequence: CASSQDRRGDGADMQYF.

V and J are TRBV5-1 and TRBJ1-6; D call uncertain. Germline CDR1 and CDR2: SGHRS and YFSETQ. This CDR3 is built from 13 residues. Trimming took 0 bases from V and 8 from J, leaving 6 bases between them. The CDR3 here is CASSLDRDSPLHF. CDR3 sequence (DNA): TGCGCCAGCAGCTTGGACCGGGATTCACCCCTCCACTTT.

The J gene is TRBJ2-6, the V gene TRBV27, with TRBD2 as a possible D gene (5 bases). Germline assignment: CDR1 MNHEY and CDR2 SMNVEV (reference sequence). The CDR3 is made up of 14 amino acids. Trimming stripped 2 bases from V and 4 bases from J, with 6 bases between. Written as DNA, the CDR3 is TGTGCCAGCAGTTTACGGGGAGGGGCCAACGTCCTGACTTTC. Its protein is CASSLRGGANVLTF. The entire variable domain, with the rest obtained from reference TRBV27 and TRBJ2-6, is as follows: EAQVTQNPRYLITVTGKKLTVTCSQNMNHEYMSWYRQDPGLGLRQIYYSMNVEVTDKGDVPEGYKVSRKEKRNFPLILESPSPNQTSLYFCASSLRGGANVLTFGAGSRLTVL.

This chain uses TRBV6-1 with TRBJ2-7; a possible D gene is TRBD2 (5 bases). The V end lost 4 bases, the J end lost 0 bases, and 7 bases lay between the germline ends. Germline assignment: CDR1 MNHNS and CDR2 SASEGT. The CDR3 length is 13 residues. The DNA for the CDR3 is TGTGCCAGCAGTGTCGGGGTCTCCTACGAGCAGTACTTC. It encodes CASSVGVSYEQYF.

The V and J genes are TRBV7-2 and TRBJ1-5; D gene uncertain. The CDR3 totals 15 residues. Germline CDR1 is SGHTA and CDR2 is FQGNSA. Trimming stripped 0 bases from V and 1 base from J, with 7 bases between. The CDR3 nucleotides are TGTGCCAGCAGCTTAGCGTACGGAAGCAATCAGCCCCAGCATTTT. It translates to CASSLAYGSNQPQHF.

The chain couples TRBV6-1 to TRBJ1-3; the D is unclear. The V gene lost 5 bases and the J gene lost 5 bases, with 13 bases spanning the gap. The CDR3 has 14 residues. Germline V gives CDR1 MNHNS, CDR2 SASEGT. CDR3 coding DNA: TGTGCCAGCAGTCCACTGATATCCAGAAACACCATATATTTT. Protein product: CASSPLISRNTIYF.

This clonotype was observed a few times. The CDR3, as DNA: TGTGCCAGCAGCTTAAGCCGACGAGGGGGCGAGCAGTACTTC. This codes for CASSLSRRGGEQYF. This chain links TRBV7-9 with TRBJ2-7; D is possibly TRBD1 (6 bases). CDR3 length: 14 residues. Germline CDR1 is SEHNR and CDR2 is FQNEAQ (reference sequence). V was cut by 2 bases and J by 6 bases, with 14 bases left in between.

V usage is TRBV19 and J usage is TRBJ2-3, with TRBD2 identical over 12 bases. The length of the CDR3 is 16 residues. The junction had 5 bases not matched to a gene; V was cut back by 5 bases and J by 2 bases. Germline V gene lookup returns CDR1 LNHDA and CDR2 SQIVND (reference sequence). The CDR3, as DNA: TGTGCCAGTAGTTCAGGACTAGCGGGAATCACAGATACGCAGTATTTT. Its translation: CASSSGLAGITDTQYF. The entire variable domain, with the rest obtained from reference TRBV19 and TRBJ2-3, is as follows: DGGITQSPKYLFRKEGQNVTLSCEQNLNHDAMYWYRQDPGQGLRLIYYSQIVNDFQKGDIAEGYSVSREKKESFPLTVTSAQKNPTAFYLCASSSGLAGITDTQYFGPGTRLTVL.